The 20 T cell receptor beta chains in this list originate from one sample, sequenced in a study of shared clonotypes between healthy human individuals. Assay: immunoSEQ multiplex PCR; the TCRdb copy retains only in-frame clones and omits some. The table includes some 2.1 million clones, approximately 95% detected once. What was sequenced was naive CD4+ T cells sorted from blood. Documented subset: CD45RA+ positively selected. The receptors were gathered from a man between 18 and 29 years old in good health.

The chain has TRBV7-9 and TRBJ1-2, with 8 positions matching TRBD1. The V and J ends lost 4 bases and 4 bases, in that order; junction bases with no gene match: 5. The CDR3 sequence is 14 residues long. Looked up from germline, CDR1 is SEHNR and CDR2 is FQNEAQ (reference sequence). CDR3 DNA sequence: TGTGCCAGCAGCTCAGAGACAGGGGTCTATGGCTACACCTTC. This gives the protein CASSSETGVYGYTF.

This sequence joins TRBV5-4 and TRBJ2-7; 10 bases are shared with TRBD2. Losses at the gene ends were 3 bases for V and 4 bases for J; bases not matched to a gene: 7. Germline V gene data show CDR1 as SGHNT and CDR2 as YYREEE (reference sequence). This CDR3 is built from 15 residues. The CDR3 DNA reads TGTGCCAGCAGCTCCCCGCAAGCGGGAGGGTACGAGCAGTACTTC. Translation gives CASSSPQAGGYEQYF.

This sequence joins TRBV5-1 and TRBJ1-2; 7 bases fit TRBD1. Germline CDR1 reads SGHRS; CDR2 reads YFSETQ. The CDR3 length is 13 residues. Unmatched junction bases numbered 2, after V lost 4 bases and J lost 2 bases. CDR3 in DNA: TGCGCCAGCAGCGGACAGGTCAACTATGGCTACACCTTC. Its protein product is CASSGQVNYGYTF.

To note about this clone: Additional DNA sequences in this sample encode the identical CDR3. V is TRBV28 and J is TRBJ1-1; D ambiguous. CDR3 length equals 11 residues. Germline V gene lookup returns CDR1 MDHEN and CDR2 SYDVKM. V gave up 6 bases and J gave up 1 base, with 3 bases separating them. Here the CDR3 reads CASRQNTEAFF. CDR3 nucleotides: TGTGCCAGCAGACAGAACACTGAAGCTTTCTTT.

The J gene is TRBJ1-6, the V gene TRBV15; 9 positions match TRBD1. CDR1 is LNHNV and CDR2 is YYDKDF in the germline V gene (reference sequence). This CDR3 comprises 14 residues. The J segment lost 7 bases and the V segment lost 6 bases, leaving 4 bases of the junction unmatched. As DNA, the CDR3 is TGTGCCACCAGGTTGGGGACAGGGAATTCACCCCTCCACTTT. It encodes CATRLGTGNSPLHF.

This chain connects TRBV6-6 to TRBJ1-4; D might be TRBD1 (5 bases). The germline V and J ends were trimmed by 4 bases and 4 bases, with 13 bases remaining between them. Germline V lookup: CDR1 MNHNY, CDR2 SVGAGI (reference sequence). The CDR3 is 15 residues long. CDR3: CASSSPGTGNEKLFF. CDR3 bases: TGTGCCAGCAGTTCGCCCGGGACCGGTAATGAAAAACTGTTTTTT.

The rearrangement links TRBV7-9 to TRBJ2-5; possible D gene TRBD1, 6 bases. The CDR3 runs to 14 residues. Deletions cut 5 bases from V and 2 bases from J, with 12 bases between. CDR1 SEHNR and CDR2 FQNEAQ come from the germline V gene (reference sequence). In nucleotides, the CDR3 is TGTGCCAGCAGCCCCAGACAGGCACAAGAGACCCAGTACTTC. It specifies CASSPRQAQETQYF.

The rearrangement joins TRBV7-9 to TRBJ1-1; weak D call: TRBD1 (6 bases). V lost 5 bases, J lost 0 bases, and 13 bases lay in between. Germline loops: CDR1 SEHNR, CDR2 FQNEAQ (reference sequence). The CDR3 length is 15 residues. The CDR3 region is CASSHRERLNTEAFF. The DNA for the CDR3 is TGTGCCAGCAGCCACAGGGAAAGGTTGAACACTGAAGCTTTCTTT.

The genes are TRBV18 and TRBJ1-2; the D gene is possibly TRBD1 (6 bases). V lost 4 bases to trimming and J lost 4 bases, with 22 bases between them. This CDR3 contains 17 residues. CDR1 and CDR2 from the germline V gene are KGHSH and LQKENI. The chain's CDR3 is CASSRFGGQDSPYGYTF. CDR3 sequence (DNA): TGTGCCAGCTCACGTTTCGGGGGGCAGGATTCGCCCTATGGCTACACCTTC.

This clone was picked up one time. The chain couples TRBV10-3 to TRBJ2-6; D is ambiguous. The CDR3 is 17 amino acids. Trimming pared 10 bases from V and 3 bases from J, leaving 22 bases between. The V gene's germline CDR1 is ENHRY and CDR2 SYGVKD. The CDR3 DNA reads as TGTGCCACCTCCGTATCTACTTCCACGCTTGGGGCCAACGTCCTGACTTTC. It yields the protein CATSVSTSTLGANVLTF.

This clone appeared a single time. The same CDR3 also results from other DNA sequences found in this sample. The genes are TRBV18 and TRBJ2-5, with a possible D match to TRBD2 (6 bases). CDR1 and CDR2 from the germline V gene are KGHSH and LQKENI. This CDR3 contains 14 residues. V was clipped by 1 base and J by 3 bases, with 9 bases between them. The CDR3 sequence is CASSPRGGEETQYF. The CDR3 nucleotides read TGTGCCAGCTCACCACGCGGAGGGGAAGAGACCCAGTACTTC.

The chain combines TRBV18 with TRBJ2-7; D is uncertain. Looked up from germline, CDR1 is KGHSH and CDR2 is LQKENI. The CDR3 runs 14 residues. V gave up 4 bases and J gave up 0 bases, with 10 bases separating them. CDR3 amino acids: CASSQADGSYEQYF. The CDR3 nucleotides are TGTGCCAGCTCACAGGCGGACGGCTCCTACGAGCAGTACTTC.

The chain couples TRBV18 to TRBJ2-5; 11 nucleotides align to TRBD1. Germline assignment: CDR1 KGHSH and CDR2 LQKENI. CDR3 length: 17 residues. V was clipped by 3 bases and J by 5 bases; unmatched bases: 11. The CDR3 spells CASSPRKDRGRGETQYF. In DNA, the CDR3 is TGTGCCAGCTCACCTAGGAAGGACAGGGGGCGCGGGGAGACCCAGTACTTC.

The chain combines TRBV28 with TRBJ2-7; D not certain. This CDR3 spans 14 amino acids. Germline V CDR1 and CDR2: MDHEN, SYDVKM. Deletions cut 7 bases from V and 6 bases from J, with 19 bases between. The DNA for the CDR3 is TGTGCCAGCACTAATCCCGGGCCCCCCTTCGAGCAGTACTTC. This encodes CASTNPGPPFEQYF.

The V call is TRBV19, the J call TRBJ1-6; D not resolved. CDR1 and CDR2 (germline): LNHDA, SQIVND (reference sequence). CDR3 length equals 15 residues. V was trimmed by 5 bases and J by 3 bases, leaving 11 bases between them. The CDR3 spells CASSAEGYYNSPLHF. The CDR3 region has the DNA TGTGCCAGTAGTGCCGAAGGGTACTATAATTCACCCCTCCACTTT. The full variable domain, completed using reference TRBV19 and TRBJ1-6, is DGGITQSPKYLFRKEGQNVTLSCEQNLNHDAMYWYRQDPGQGLRLIYYSQIVNDFQKGDIAEGYSVSREKKESFPLTVTSAQKNPTAFYLCASSAEGYYNSPLHFGNGTRLTVT.

The chain combines TRBV19 with TRBJ1-6; TRBD1 matches 7 bases. The CDR3 contains 17 residues. Unmatched junction bases numbered 14, after V lost 5 bases and J lost 7 bases. Germline V gives CDR1 LNHDA, CDR2 SQIVND (reference sequence). CDR3 amino acids: CASSLPAGGITNSPLHF. CDR3 nucleotide sequence: TGTGCCAGTAGTCTCCCCGCAGGGGGAATTACGAATTCACCCCTCCACTTT.

The chain carries TRBV10-3 and TRBJ1-6; TRBD1 matches 9 bases. Germline values: CDR1 ENHRY, CDR2 SYGVKD. There are 15 residues in the CDR3. V gave up 6 bases and J gave up 6 bases; unmatched junction bases: 6. The CDR3 is CAIRAGTGFNSPLHF. The CDR3 bases are TGTGCCATCAGAGCCGGGACAGGGTTTAATTCACCCCTCCACTTT.

This clone was seen once. The rearrangement uses TRBV4-3 and TRBJ2-3, with 9 nucleotides matching TRBD2. V dropped 0 bases and J dropped 2; count of bases not matched to a gene: 6. Germline V gives CDR1 LGHNA, CDR2 YSLEER. The CDR3 is 17 amino acids. The CDR3 DNA reads TGCGCCAGCAGCCAAGATCTGACTAGCGGTACCACAGATACGCAGTATTTT. This codes for CASSQDLTSGTTDTQYF.

The V call is TRBV30, the J call TRBJ1-1; D unresolved. Germline V lookup: CDR1 GTSNPN, CDR2 SVGIG (reference sequence). V lost 5 bases to trimming and J lost 6 bases, with 16 bases between them. This CDR3 comprises 13 residues. CDR3 in amino acids: CAWLENPVSEAFF. CDR3 coding DNA: TGTGCCTGGCTAGAGAACCCGGTCTCTGAAGCTTTCTTT.

This chain connects TRBV29-1 to TRBJ2-7; perhaps TRBD1 as D (6 bases). The CDR3 runs 14 residues. Germline assignment: CDR1 SQVTM and CDR2 ANQGSEA. V was trimmed by 5 bases and J by 4 bases, leaving 18 bases between them. CDR3 loop: CSVSGQGFRYEQYF. CDR3 nucleotides: TGCAGCGTTTCAGGCCAGGGGTTTCGGTACGAGCAGTACTTC.